Below, 14 T cell receptor beta chains from the same sample are listed, as sequenced in a study of cytomegalovirus exposure and HLA in healthy donors. 60 Vbeta and 13 Jbeta primers were used in PCR. The data were produced by immunoSEQ multiplex PCR, yet TCRdb's version contains in-frame clones alone and is incomplete. The sample includes more than 100,000 clones, about two thirds of them seen just once. The sequenced sample consisted of PBMCs. These receptors were obtained from a woman aged 40 to 50 in good health and CMV-seronegative.

V and J are TRBV6-1 and TRBJ1-1; a weak D match, TRBD1 (5 bases). The CDR3 has 12 residues. Germline V lookup: CDR1 MNHNS, CDR2 SASEGT. Trimming removed 6 bases from V and 4 bases from J, with 9 bases in between. DNA of the CDR3: TGTGCCAGCAGCCAGGGTGTCACTGAAGCTTTCTTT. It is translated as CASSQGVTEAFF.

This clone was found a few times. The J gene is TRBJ2-5, the V gene TRBV5-4; D ambiguous. The CDR3 totals 13 residues. CDR1 is SGHNT, CDR2 YYREEE, per germline (reference sequence). The V end lost 3 bases, the J end lost 1 base, and 7 bases lay between the germline ends. The CDR3 bases are TGTGCCAGCAGCTCACCAGTCCAAGAGACCCAGTACTTC. Translation gives CASSSPVQETQYF.

The chain combines TRBV19 with TRBJ2-7, with 9 bases identical to TRBD1. The V and J ends lost 4 bases and 1 base, in that order; junction bases with no gene match: 8. This CDR3 has 16 amino acids. Per germline, CDR1 LNHDA and CDR2 SQIVND (reference sequence). The CDR3 bases are TGTGCCAGTAGTAGAAAGGGACAGGGTTCATCCTACGAGCAGTACTTC. Translated: CASSRKGQGSSYEQYF.

This clone was detected a few times. The CDR3 is CASSESIGTGNEKLFF. CDR3 coding DNA: TGCGCCAGCAGTGAGTCGATTGGGACAGGGAATGAAAAACTGTTTTTT. The chain employs TRBV10-1 and TRBJ1-4; 9 bases map to TRBD1. The V gene's germline CDR1 is WNHNN and CDR2 SYGVQD (reference sequence). V shed 0 bases, J shed 5 bases, and the junction held 4 bases outside the gene matches. This CDR3 region has 16 residues.

J is TRBJ2-7 and V is TRBV18; 9 bases are shared with TRBD1. CDR3 length equals 14 residues. Per the germline V gene, CDR1 is KGHSH and CDR2 is LQKENI. Losses at the gene ends were 4 bases for V and 3 bases for J; bases not matched to a gene: 4. CDR3 residues: CASSQQGAGYEQYF. CDR3 DNA sequence: TGTGCCAGCTCACAACAGGGGGCGGGCTACGAGCAGTACTTC.

The chain carries TRBV4-2 and TRBJ2-2; TRBD1 agrees at 7 bases. The V segment lost 1 base and the J segment 7 bases; nucleotides outside the gene matches: 9. Germline V gene sequence: CDR1 LGHNA, CDR2 YNFKEQ. CDR3 length: 16 residues. CDR3 residues: CASSQGGRGNGGELFF. The CDR3 bases are TGTGCCAGCAGCCAAGGGGGCAGGGGGAATGGCGGGGAGCTGTTTTTT.

This chain joins TRBV29-1 and TRBJ2-1; possibly TRBD1 for D (5 bases). Germline V gene data show CDR1 as SQVTM and CDR2 as ANQGSEA. V was cut by 3 bases and J by 0 bases, with 12 bases left in between. This CDR3 spans 15 amino acids. CDR3 amino acids: CSVDPRVSSYNEQFF. The CDR3 region has the DNA TGCAGCGTTGATCCCAGGGTTAGCTCCTACAATGAGCAGTTCTTC.

This clone was found a few times. The chain links TRBV19 to TRBJ1-1; maybe TRBD1 (6 bases). Per germline, CDR1 LNHDA and CDR2 SQIVND (reference sequence). V lost 4 bases and J lost 2, with 11 bases in between. The CDR3 spans 14 residues. The CDR3 region has the DNA TGTGCCAGTAGTAGCCGGGACAATAACACTGAAGCTTTCTTT. It translates to CASSSRDNNTEAFF.

This chain connects TRBV25-1 to TRBJ2-1, with TRBD2 matching 10 bases. After removal of 4 bases from V and 8 bases from J, the junction contained 8 bases not matched to a gene. This CDR3 has 15 amino acids. CDR1 is MGHDK and CDR2 is SYGVNS in the germline V gene. For the CDR3, the DNA is TGTGCCAGCAGTGGGCGGACTAGCGGTCTAGATGAGCAGTTCTTC. Translated: CASSGRTSGLDEQFF.

V gene TRBV7-2 combines with J gene TRBJ1-2; TRBD1 is a possible D gene (5 bases). Trimming cost V 1 base and J 0 bases, with 12 bases left between them. Germline V gene data show CDR1 as SGHTA and CDR2 as FQGNSA. The CDR3 length is 16 residues. The CDR3 reads CASSLGSWGANYGYTF. The CDR3 DNA follows: TGTGCCAGCAGCTTAGGCAGTTGGGGCGCTAACTATGGCTACACCTTC.

The chain links TRBV5-4 to TRBJ2-3; maybe TRBD2 (6 bases). CDR3 length: 17 amino acids. The ends were cut back, 0 bases at V and 3 bases at J, with 17 bases in the middle. The germline gives CDR1 SGHNT, CDR2 YYREEE (reference sequence). CDR3 amino acids: CASSLGPSATRTDTQYF. DNA for the CDR3: TGTGCCAGCAGCTTGGGGCCTAGCGCGACCCGGACAGATACGCAGTATTTT.

This clone occurred once. The chain recombines TRBV7-9 with TRBJ2-3; 15 bases are a match to TRBD2. Trimming cost V 4 bases and J 1 base; bases outside gene matches: 9. The CDR3 is made up of 19 amino acids. CDR1 is SEHNR and CDR2 is FQNEAQ in the germline V gene (reference sequence). CDR3 in DNA: TGTGCCAGCAGCTCCGGGACTAGCGGGGGGTTTGGGGGCACAGATACGCAGTATTTT. Translated: CASSSGTSGGFGGTDTQYF.

V is TRBV7-2 and J is TRBJ1-5; TRBD1 might be the D (5 bases). CDR3 length: 13 residues. CDR1 and CDR2 from the germline V gene are SGHTA and FQGNSA. Trimming removed 6 bases at V and 5 bases at J, with 11 bases between. CDR3 region: CASSTGHYQPQHF. The CDR3 DNA follows: TGTGCCAGCAGTACAGGACACTATCAGCCCCAGCATTTT.

The chain employs TRBV27 and TRBJ2-1; D unresolved. Deletions cut 6 bases from V and 11 bases from J, with 11 bases between. Germline assignment: CDR1 MNHEY and CDR2 SMNVEV (reference sequence). The CDR3 contains 11 residues. This chain's CDR3 is CASSSSGKQFF. CDR3 DNA: TGTGCCAGCAGCTCGTCCGGTAAGCAGTTCTTC.